Following are 5 T cell receptor beta chains from one sample sequenced in a study of cytomegalovirus exposure and HLA in healthy donors. Primers for the PCR totalled 60 Vbeta and 13 Jbeta. The table came from immunoSEQ multiplex PCR; TCRdb's copy has only in-frame clones and leaves some out. The repertoire holds fewer than 250,000 clones, with about 84% as singletons. Sequencing used PBMCs. The receptors come from a woman aged 30 to 39 in good health and CMV-seropositive.

This chain links TRBV9 with TRBJ2-2, with D maybe TRBD2 (5 bases). The V gene's germline CDR1 is SGDLS and CDR2 YYNGEE. The CDR3 consists of 16 residues. The V end was cut by 3 bases, the J end by 5 bases, with 17 bases between. The CDR3 bases are TGTGCCAGCAGCGCTGGTCAAGACCGAGGGACCGGGGAGCTGTTTTTT. This sequence encodes CASSAGQDRGTGELFF. The variable domain in full, with the rest retrieved from reference TRBV9 and TRBJ2-2, is DSGVTQTPKHLITATGQRVTLRCSPRSGDLSVYWYQQSLDQGLQFLIQYYNGEERAKGNILERFSAQQFPDLHSELNLSSLELGDSALYFCASSAGQDRGTGELFFGEGSRLTVL.

The J gene is TRBJ2-5, the V gene TRBV7-2; TRBD2 might be the D (6 bases). The J call could be wrong; TRBJ2-7 is a better fit for the DNA end. Germline loops: CDR1 SGHTA, CDR2 FQGNSA. This CDR3 has 15 residues. The CDR3 loop is CASSLVGTASYEQYF. Written as DNA, the CDR3 is TGTGCCAGCAGCTTAGTGGGGACTGCCTCCTACGAGCAGTACTTC.

DNA of the CDR3: TGTGCCAGCAGTTTTGGACAGGGGCGGACTAATGAAAAACTGTTTTTT. Its protein product is CASSFGQGRTNEKLFF. The genes are TRBV27 and TRBJ1-4, with TRBD1 matching over 9 bases. J was trimmed by 2 bases and V by 3 bases; bases with no gene match: 4. There are 16 residues in the CDR3. The germline V gene has CDR1 MNHEY and CDR2 SMNVEV (reference sequence). Supplemented by reference TRBV27 and TRBJ1-4, the full variable domain reads EAQVTQNPRYLITVTGKKLTVTCSQNMNHEYMSWYRQDPGLGLRQIYYSMNVEVTDKGDVPEGYKVSRKEKRNFPLILESPSPNQTSLYFCASSFGQGRTNEKLFFGSGTQLSVL.

The chain employs TRBV30 and TRBJ1-5; D remains unclear. This CDR3 has 14 amino acids. V was pared by 2 bases and J by 6 bases, with 14 bases between. Germline V gene data show CDR1 as GTSNPN and CDR2 as SVGIG (reference sequence). The CDR3 reads CAWSSQRYTQPQHF. The DNA for the CDR3 is TGTGCCTGGAGTTCCCAGCGTTACACTCAGCCCCAGCATTTT.

The rearrangement uses TRBV19 and TRBJ2-1; 12 positions match TRBD2. Unmatched junction bases numbered 4, after V lost 5 bases and J lost 5 bases. The CDR3 contains 15 residues. Germline V lookup: CDR1 LNHDA, CDR2 SQIVND (reference sequence). CDR3 in amino acids: CASSATSGGNNEQFF. As DNA, the CDR3 is TGTGCCAGTAGTGCCACTAGCGGGGGGAACAATGAGCAGTTCTTC.